These 27 T cell receptor beta chains were sequenced from one sample in a study of T-cell memory formation after mild COVID-19. TCRdb re-analysed the 5' RACE reads in MiXCR, keeping a single row per CDR3 protein. Here the sample spans some 69,000 distinct CDR3 sequences, roughly 17% being singletons. Source material: PBMCs or a T cell subset sorted from them (not recorded which). The receptors were sampled from an adult woman who had mild COVID-19 (a few samples of this study predate the infection). Cell type and time point are not known.

This chain links TRBV11-2 with TRBJ1-2; 8 nucleotides align to TRBD1. In germline, CDR1 is SGHAT, CDR2 FQNNGV. The CDR3 runs to 17 residues. V shed 5 bases and J 0 bases; nucleotides not matched to a gene: 11. The CDR3 nucleotides read TGTGCCAGCAGCCCCCTGGACAGGGCGACATCTAACTATGGCTACACCTTC. Translated, it gives CASSPLDRATSNYGYTF.

This sequence joins TRBV7-9 and TRBJ2-7; TRBD1 matches at 7 bases. Germline V gene data show CDR1 as SEHNR and CDR2 as FQNEAQ (reference sequence). This CDR3 has 12 amino acids. V trimming: 6 bases; J trimming: 3 bases; junction bases outside the gene matches: 2. The CDR3 protein is CASRGQHYEQYF. The CDR3 DNA reads as TGTGCCAGCAGGGGACAGCACTACGAGCAGTACTTC.

This chain links TRBV4-2 with TRBJ2-1; D might be TRBD1 or TRBD2, each matching 5 bases. V lost 4 bases, J lost 3 bases, and 16 bases lay in between. Per germline, CDR1 LGHNA and CDR2 YNFKEQ. CDR3 size: 16 residues. Here the CDR3 DNA reads TGTGCCAGCAGCCTTACGACCGGGACCAACTACAATGAGCAGTTCTTC. Translating it yields CASSLTTGTNYNEQFF.

The chain employs TRBV3-1 and TRBJ2-7; tentatively, D is TRBD2 (6 bases). V lost 5 bases and J 4 bases, leaving 18 bases between the germline ends. CDR1 is LGHDT and CDR2 is YNNKEL in the germline V gene (reference sequence). CDR3 length: 15 residues. In DNA form, the CDR3 reads TGTGCCAGCAGCTCGGGACTCCGAGATGAGTACGAGCAGTACTTC. Protein sequence: CASSSGLRDEYEQYF.

The table lists this clonotype with a few counts. This chain's CDR3 is CASSKASQRANEQFF. The CDR3 nucleotides are TGTGCCAGCAGCAAAGCGTCACAGAGGGCCAATGAGCAGTTCTTC. V gene TRBV21-1 combines with J gene TRBJ2-1; TRBD1, the D gene given by the table, was not confirmed from the DNA. TRBV21-1 is marked as a pseudogene. The CDR3 totals 15 residues.

This clonotype has just a few counts. The chain has TRBV9 and TRBJ2-3; possible D gene TRBD2, 6 bases. In germline, CDR1 is SGDLS, CDR2 YYNGEE. The CDR3 covers 13 residues. Trimming took 3 bases from V and 6 from J, leaving 11 bases between them. CDR3 protein: CASSGTNGDTQYF. The CDR3 coding sequence is TGTGCCAGCAGCGGGACTAACGGGGATACGCAGTATTTT.

In its sample, this clonotype was seen many times. The chain couples TRBV5-1 to TRBJ2-7; 7 bases line up with TRBD1. The CDR3 is 17 amino acids. The trim removed 3 bases at V and 2 bases at J, leaving 14 bases unmatched. In germline, CDR1 is SGHRS, CDR2 YFSETQ. The CDR3 nucleotides are TGCGCCAGCAGCTGGGGTGGTGGACAGGCTTTGGCCTACGAGCAGTACTTC. Amino acid sequence: CASSWGGGQALAYEQYF.

The chain recombines TRBV2 with TRBJ2-2; 7 nucleotides line up with TRBD1. The CDR3 length is 13 residues. Germline CDR1 and CDR2: SNHLY and FYNNEI. V lost 4 bases and J lost 5; bases outside the gene matches: 1. The CDR3 region has the DNA TGTGCCAGCAGTGTACAGGGGACCGGGGAGCTGTTTTTT. Protein product: CASSVQGTGELFF.

This clonotype was observed at least ten times. This chain links TRBV20-1 with TRBJ2-7; TRBD1 might be the D (5 bases). The ends were cut back, 5 bases at V and 1 base at J, with 15 bases in the middle. Per the germline V gene, CDR1 is DFQATT and CDR2 is SNEGSKA (reference sequence). The CDR3 spans 14 residues. The CDR3 bases are TGCAGTGCTGCCTCCAGGGAAGAATCCTACGAGCAGTACTTC. This sequence encodes CSAASREESYEQYF.

This clonotype was detected a few times. The V call is TRBV7-8, the J call TRBJ2-7; 9 nucleotides align to TRBD1. CDR3 size: 13 residues. The germline gives CDR1 SGHVS, CDR2 FQNEAQ. V was clipped by 7 bases and J by 6 bases; unmatched bases: 7. The CDR3 DNA reads TGTGCCAGCACCAGGACAGGGGAGGGCGAGCAGTACTTC. This gives the protein CASTRTGEGEQYF.

This clonotype turned up a few times. The CDR3 coding sequence is TGTGCCAGCTCACCACCGGGAAGAAAGGAGACCCAGTACTTC. It codes for CASSPPGRKETQYF. This chain joins TRBV18 and TRBJ2-5; no reliable D call. V lost 0 bases to trimming and J lost 5 bases, with 10 bases between them. Germline values: CDR1 KGHSH, CDR2 LQKENI. This CDR3 comprises 14 residues.

The rearrangement links TRBV2 to TRBJ1-5, with D unresolved. Germline values: CDR1 SNHLY, CDR2 FYNNEI. This CDR3 is built from 15 residues. Deletions cut 4 bases from V and 7 bases from J, with 17 bases between. The CDR3 region has the DNA TGTGCCAGCAGTGGGACCGCGGGAGGCAGCCAGCCCCAGCATTTT. Amino acid sequence: CASSGTAGGSQPQHF.

J is TRBJ1-2 and V is TRBV4-1; 7 nucleotides agree with TRBD1. Germline V CDR1 and CDR2: MGHRA, YSYEKL. J was trimmed by 0 bases and V by 1 base; bases with no gene match: 5. The CDR3 has 16 amino acids. CDR3 protein: CASSQARDSSNYGYTF. Written as DNA, the CDR3 is TGCGCCAGCAGCCAAGCCCGGGACAGCTCTAACTATGGCTACACCTTC.

This clonotype was counted only a few times. V usage is TRBV29-1 and J usage is TRBJ2-6; D remains unclear. The CDR3 is made up of 17 amino acids. CDR1 and CDR2 (germline): SQVTM, ANQGSEA. Trimming cost V 4 bases and J 2 bases, with 18 bases left between them. CDR3 sequence: CSVVSPRIIPGANVLTF. The DNA of the CDR3 is TGCAGCGTTGTCTCCCCCAGGATCATCCCTGGGGCCAACGTCCTGACTTTC. The entire variable domain, with the rest obtained from reference TRBV29-1 and TRBJ2-6, is as follows: SAVISQKPSRDICQRGTSLTIQCQVDSQVTMMFWYRQQPGQSLTLIATANQGSEATYESGFVIDKFPISRPNLTFSTLTVSNMSPEDSSIYLCSVVSPRIIPGANVLTFGAGSRLTVL.

The chain has TRBV4-3 and TRBJ2-6, with 7 bases identical to TRBD1. Germline trimming cut 3 bases from V and 3 bases from J; bases unmatched to any gene: 14. CDR3 length: 19 amino acids. The germline V gene has CDR1 LGHNA and CDR2 YSLEER. DNA of the CDR3: TGCGCCAGCAGCCAGTCAGTACAGGGGCCATTGAGTGGGGCCAACGTCCTGACTTTC. It specifies CASSQSVQGPLSGANVLTF.

In this sample, this clonotype turned up a few times. This chain links TRBV12-3 or TRBV12-4 with TRBJ2-2; D gene unclear. V was pared by 8 bases and J by 4 bases, with 5 bases between. The CDR3 sequence is 11 residues long. The CDR3 region is CASEVTGELFF. DNA of the CDR3: TGTGCCAGCGAGGTCACCGGGGAGCTGTTTTTT.

This chain uses TRBV2 with TRBJ2-3; 10 positions agree with TRBD2. After removal of 2 bases from V and 1 base from J, the junction contained 12 bases not matched to a gene. CDR3 size: 19 residues. The V gene's germline CDR1 is SNHLY and CDR2 FYNNEI. In DNA, the CDR3 is TGTGCCAGCAGTGAATCGTTCAGCGGGGGGGCGTCCCGCACAGATACGCAGTATTTT. Translated, it gives CASSESFSGGASRTDTQYF.

This rearrangement joins TRBV5-6 to TRBJ2-5, with a possible D match to TRBD1 (5 bases). This CDR3 has 13 amino acids. Germline V gene lookup returns CDR1 SGHDT and CDR2 YYEEEE. Trimming took 4 bases from V and 5 from J, leaving 12 bases between them. In nucleotides, the CDR3 is TGTGCCAGCAGCGCGCCACCAGGGGAGACCCAGTACTTC. Protein sequence: CASSAPPGETQYF.

The table lists this clonotype with a few counts. The genes are TRBV29-1 and TRBJ2-3, with TRBD1 identical over 7 bases. The germline gives CDR1 SQVTM, CDR2 ANQGSEA. CDR3 length equals 18 residues. The V gene end was trimmed by 0 bases and the J gene end by 3 bases; junction bases not matched to a gene: 15. DNA for the CDR3: TGCAGCGTTGAAGATCCCCCACTGACAGGGTCTTGGACAGATACGCAGTATTTT. Residues: CSVEDPPLTGSWTDTQYF.

The chain joins TRBV9 to TRBJ2-3; D is undetermined. Germline values: CDR1 SGDLS, CDR2 YYNGEE. Trimming stripped 0 bases from V and 10 bases from J, with 12 bases between. This CDR3 contains 13 residues. CDR3 protein: CASSVEGLVPQYF. CDR3 bases: TGTGCCAGCAGCGTAGAGGGCCTAGTGCCGCAGTATTTT.

This clonotype has only a few counts. The V and J genes are TRBV29-1 and TRBJ1-1; D ambiguous. The CDR3 runs to 12 residues. Trimming shortened V by 2 bases and J by 1 base, and 5 bases separated the two germline ends. Germline CDR1 reads SQVTM; CDR2 reads ANQGSEA. The CDR3 here is CSVEYGNTEAFF. DNA for the CDR3: TGCAGCGTTGAATACGGGAACACTGAAGCTTTCTTT.

V usage is TRBV14 and J usage is TRBJ2-7, with 7 bases identical to TRBD1. CDR3 size: 15 residues. Germline CDR1 and CDR2: SGHDN and FVKESK. V shed 3 bases, J shed 3 bases, and the junction held 8 bases outside the gene matches. DNA of the CDR3: TGTGCCAGCAGCCAGAACAGGGGCCCCCTCTACGAGCAGTACTTC. Translation: CASSQNRGPLYEQYF.

This clonotype was seen a handful of times. CDR3 in DNA: TGTGCCAGCAGCATCTGGACAGGGCATAACACTGAAGCTTTCTTT. It translates to CASSIWTGHNTEAFF. The gene calls are TRBV11-3 and TRBJ1-1; 8 nucleotides line up with TRBD1. Germline V lookup: CDR1 SGHNT, CDR2 YENEEA. The J segment lost 2 bases and the V segment lost 5 bases, leaving 7 bases of the junction unmatched. This CDR3 comprises 15 residues.

The sample holds a few counts of this clonotype. The genes are TRBV20-1 and TRBJ2-1, with D perhaps TRBD2 (6 bases). This CDR3 has 13 residues. V lost 3 bases to trimming and J lost 10 bases, with 16 bases between them. The germline V gene encodes CDR1 DFQATT and CDR2 SNEGSKA (reference sequence). CDR3 nucleotides: TGCAGTGCTAGGTTTACTAGCCGCGGGGAGCAGTTCTTC. The encoded protein is CSARFTSRGEQFF.

The rearrangement links TRBV20-1 to TRBJ1-4; TRBD1 agrees at 7 bases. This CDR3 has 16 residues. Trimming removed 6 bases from V and 0 bases from J; junction bases left unmatched: 10. In germline, CDR1 is DFQATT, CDR2 SNEGSKA (reference sequence). CDR3 loop: CSASGTAHPTNEKLFF. CDR3 coding DNA: TGCAGTGCCTCCGGGACAGCCCACCCAACTAATGAAAAACTGTTTTTT.

This clonotype was counted only a few times. The chain recombines TRBV11-2 with TRBJ2-1, with D hard to call. This CDR3 contains 15 residues. CDR1 is SGHAT and CDR2 is FQNNGV in the germline V gene. The V end was cut by 5 bases, the J end by 10 bases, with 21 bases between. Here the CDR3 reads CASSHGGAWLGEQFF. CDR3 sequence (DNA): TGTGCCAGCAGCCATGGCGGCGCTTGGCTCGGGGAGCAGTTCTTC.

This clonotype was seen only a few times. V and J are TRBV4-1 and TRBJ1-2, with a tentative D call TRBD1 (5 bases). The germline CDR1 and CDR2 sequences are MGHRA and YSYEKL. V was clipped by 0 bases and J by 3 bases, with 14 bases between them. This CDR3 is built from 16 residues. CDR3 nucleotide sequence: TGCGCCAGCAGCCAAGATCCCCAGGGAACGGACTATGGCTACACCTTC. Translation gives CASSQDPQGTDYGYTF.